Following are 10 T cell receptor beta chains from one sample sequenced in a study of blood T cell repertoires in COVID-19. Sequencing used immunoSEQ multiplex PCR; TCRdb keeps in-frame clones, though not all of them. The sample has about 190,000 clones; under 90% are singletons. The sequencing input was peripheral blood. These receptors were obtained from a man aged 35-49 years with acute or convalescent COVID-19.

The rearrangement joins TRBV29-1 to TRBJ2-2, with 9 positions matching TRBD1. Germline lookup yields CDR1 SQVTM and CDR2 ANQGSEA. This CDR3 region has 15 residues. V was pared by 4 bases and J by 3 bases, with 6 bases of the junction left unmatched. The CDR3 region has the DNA TGCAGCGTTGCGATGAGACAGGGGGACACCGGGGAGCTGTTTTTT. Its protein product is CSVAMRQGDTGELFF.

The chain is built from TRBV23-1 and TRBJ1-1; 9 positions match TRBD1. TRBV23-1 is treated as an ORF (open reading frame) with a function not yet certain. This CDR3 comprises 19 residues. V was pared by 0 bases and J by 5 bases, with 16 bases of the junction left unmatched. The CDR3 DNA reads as TGCGCCAGCAGTCAATCAGCCAGGGACAGGGACATCACGGGGACTGAAGCTTTCTTT. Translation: CASSQSARDRDITGTEAFF.

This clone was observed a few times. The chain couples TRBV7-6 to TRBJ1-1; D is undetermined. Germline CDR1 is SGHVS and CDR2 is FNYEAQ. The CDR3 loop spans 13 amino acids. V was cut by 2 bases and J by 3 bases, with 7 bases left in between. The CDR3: CASSLKADTEAFF. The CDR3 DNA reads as TGTGCCAGCAGCTTAAAGGCGGACACTGAAGCTTTCTTT.

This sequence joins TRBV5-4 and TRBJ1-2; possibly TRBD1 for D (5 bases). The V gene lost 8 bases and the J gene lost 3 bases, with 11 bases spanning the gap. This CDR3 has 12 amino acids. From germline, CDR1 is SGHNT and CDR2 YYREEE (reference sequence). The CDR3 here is CASMGQDYGYTF. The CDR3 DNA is TGTGCCAGTATGGGGCAGGACTATGGCTACACCTTC.

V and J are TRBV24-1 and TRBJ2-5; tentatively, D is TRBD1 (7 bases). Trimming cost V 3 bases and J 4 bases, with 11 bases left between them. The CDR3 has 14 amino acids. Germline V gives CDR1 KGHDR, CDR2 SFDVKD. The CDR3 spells CATSDAQGGETQYF. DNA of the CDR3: TGTGCCACCAGTGATGCTCAGGGGGGAGAGACCCAGTACTTC.

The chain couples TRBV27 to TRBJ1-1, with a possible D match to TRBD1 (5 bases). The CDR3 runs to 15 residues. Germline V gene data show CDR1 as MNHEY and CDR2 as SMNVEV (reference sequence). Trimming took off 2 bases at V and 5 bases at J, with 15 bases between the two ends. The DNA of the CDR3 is TGTGCCAGCAGTTTAATCCAGGGATTGGATACTGAAGCTTTCTTT. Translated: CASSLIQGLDTEAFF.

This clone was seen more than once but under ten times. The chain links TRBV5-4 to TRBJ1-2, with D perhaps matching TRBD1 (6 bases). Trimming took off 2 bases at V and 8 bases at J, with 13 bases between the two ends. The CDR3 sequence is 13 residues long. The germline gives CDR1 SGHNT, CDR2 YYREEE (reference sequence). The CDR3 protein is CASSLQGRDGYTF. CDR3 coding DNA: TGTGCCAGCAGCTTACAGGGAAGGGACGGCTACACCTTC.

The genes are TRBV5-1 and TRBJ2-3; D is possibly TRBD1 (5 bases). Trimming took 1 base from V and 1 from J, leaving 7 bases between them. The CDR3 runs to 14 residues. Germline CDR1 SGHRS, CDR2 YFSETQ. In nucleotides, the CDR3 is TGCGCCAGCAGCTTGTGGGGCGGCACAGATACGCAGTATTTT. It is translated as CASSLWGGTDTQYF.

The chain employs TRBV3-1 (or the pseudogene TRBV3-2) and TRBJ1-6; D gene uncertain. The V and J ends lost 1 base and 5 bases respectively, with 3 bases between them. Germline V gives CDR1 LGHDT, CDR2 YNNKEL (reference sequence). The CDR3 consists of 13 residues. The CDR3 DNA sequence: TGTGCCAGCAGCCAAGGCGATAATTCACCCCTCCACTTT. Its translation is CASSQGDNSPLHF.

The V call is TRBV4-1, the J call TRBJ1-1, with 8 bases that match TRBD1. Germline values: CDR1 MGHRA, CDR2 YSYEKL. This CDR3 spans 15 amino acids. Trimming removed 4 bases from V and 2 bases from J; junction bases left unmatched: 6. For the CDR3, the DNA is TGCGCCAGCAGCCTCCGGGACAGGCAAAACACTGAAGCTTTCTTT. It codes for CASSLRDRQNTEAFF.